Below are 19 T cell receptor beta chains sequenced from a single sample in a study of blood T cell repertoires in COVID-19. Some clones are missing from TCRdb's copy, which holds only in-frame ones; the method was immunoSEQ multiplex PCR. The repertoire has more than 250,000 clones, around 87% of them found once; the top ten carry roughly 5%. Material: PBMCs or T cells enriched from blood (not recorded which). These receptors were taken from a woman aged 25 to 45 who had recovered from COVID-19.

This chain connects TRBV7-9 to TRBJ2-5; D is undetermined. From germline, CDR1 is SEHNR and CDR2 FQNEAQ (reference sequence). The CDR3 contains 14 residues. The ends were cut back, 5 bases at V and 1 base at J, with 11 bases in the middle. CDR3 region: CASSPVGGQETQYF. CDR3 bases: TGTGCCAGCAGCCCAGTAGGCGGCCAAGAGACCCAGTACTTC. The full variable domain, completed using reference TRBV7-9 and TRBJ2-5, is DTGVSQNPRHKITKRGQNVTFRCDPISEHNRLYWYRQTLGQGPEFLTYFQNEAQLEKSRLLSDRFSAERPKGSFSTLEIQRTEQGDSAMYLCASSPVGGQETQYFGPGTRLLVL.

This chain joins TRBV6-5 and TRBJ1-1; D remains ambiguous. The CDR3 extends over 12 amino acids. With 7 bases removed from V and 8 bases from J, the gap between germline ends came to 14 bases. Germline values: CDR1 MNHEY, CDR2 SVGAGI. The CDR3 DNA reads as TGTGCCAGCACGATCGGGGTAGGAGAAGCTTTCTTT. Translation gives CASTIGVGEAFF.

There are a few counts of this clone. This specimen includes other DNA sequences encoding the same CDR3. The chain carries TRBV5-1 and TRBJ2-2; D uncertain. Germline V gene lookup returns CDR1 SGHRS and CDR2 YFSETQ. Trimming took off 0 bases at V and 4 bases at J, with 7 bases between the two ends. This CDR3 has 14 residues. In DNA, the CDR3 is TGCGCCAGCAGCTTGGTGCGCGGCACCGGGGAGCTGTTTTTT. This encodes CASSLVRGTGELFF.

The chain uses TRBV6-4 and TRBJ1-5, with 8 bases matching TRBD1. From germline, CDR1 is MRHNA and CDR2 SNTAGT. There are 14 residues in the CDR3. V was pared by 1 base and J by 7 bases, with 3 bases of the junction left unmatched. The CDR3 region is CASSDWAGGQPQHF. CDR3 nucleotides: TGTGCCAGCAGTGACTGGGCAGGGGGCCAGCCCCAGCATTTT.

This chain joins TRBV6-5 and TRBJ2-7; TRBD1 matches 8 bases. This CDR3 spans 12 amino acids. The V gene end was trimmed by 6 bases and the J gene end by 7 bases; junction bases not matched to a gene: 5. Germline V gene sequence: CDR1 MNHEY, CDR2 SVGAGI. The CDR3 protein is CASSVDRVEQYF. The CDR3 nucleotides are TGTGCCAGCAGCGTGGACAGGGTTGAGCAGTACTTC.

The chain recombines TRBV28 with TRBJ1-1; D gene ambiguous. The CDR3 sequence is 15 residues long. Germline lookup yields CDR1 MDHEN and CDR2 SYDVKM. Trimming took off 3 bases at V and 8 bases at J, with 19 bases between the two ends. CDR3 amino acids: CASSLIRRGLAEAFF. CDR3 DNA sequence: TGTGCCAGCAGTTTGATCCGGCGGGGTCTAGCCGAAGCTTTCTTT.

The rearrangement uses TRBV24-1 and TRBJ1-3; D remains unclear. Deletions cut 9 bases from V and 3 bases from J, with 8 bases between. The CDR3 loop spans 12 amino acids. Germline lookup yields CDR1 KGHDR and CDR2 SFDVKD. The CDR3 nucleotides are TGTGCCACCGAGGTAGTTGGAAACACCATATATTTT. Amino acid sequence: CATEVVGNTIYF.

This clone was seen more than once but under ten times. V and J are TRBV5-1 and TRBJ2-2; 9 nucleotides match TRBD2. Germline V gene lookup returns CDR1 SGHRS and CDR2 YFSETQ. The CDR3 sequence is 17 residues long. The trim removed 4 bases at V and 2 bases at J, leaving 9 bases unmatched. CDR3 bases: TGCGCCAGCAGCGGATCCGTAGCGGGGGACAACACCGGGGAGCTGTTTTTT. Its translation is CASSGSVAGDNTGELFF.

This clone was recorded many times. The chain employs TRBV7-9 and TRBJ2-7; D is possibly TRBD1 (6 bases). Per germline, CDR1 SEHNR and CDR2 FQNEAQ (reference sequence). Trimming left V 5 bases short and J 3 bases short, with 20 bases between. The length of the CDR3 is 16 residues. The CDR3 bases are TGTGCCAGCAGCACTTTCAGGGGACGAGGGCTCTACGAGCAGTACTTC. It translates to CASSTFRGRGLYEQYF.

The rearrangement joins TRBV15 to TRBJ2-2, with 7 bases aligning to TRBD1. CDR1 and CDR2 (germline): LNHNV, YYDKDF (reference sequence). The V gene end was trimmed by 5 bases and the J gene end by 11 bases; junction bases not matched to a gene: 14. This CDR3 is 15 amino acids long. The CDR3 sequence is CATSAQLRTGLELFF. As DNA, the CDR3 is TGTGCCACCAGCGCACAGCTAAGGACAGGTCTTGAGCTGTTTTTT.

The chain's CDR3 is CASTERPNTGELFF. In DNA, the CDR3 is TGTGCCAGCACCGAGCGGCCGAACACCGGGGAGCTGTTTTTT. This sequence joins TRBV11-2 and TRBJ2-2; tentative D call: TRBD2 (5 bases). The length of the CDR3 is 14 residues. Germline CDR1 SGHAT, CDR2 FQNNGV. The ends were cut back, 7 bases at V and 0 bases at J, with 9 bases in the middle.

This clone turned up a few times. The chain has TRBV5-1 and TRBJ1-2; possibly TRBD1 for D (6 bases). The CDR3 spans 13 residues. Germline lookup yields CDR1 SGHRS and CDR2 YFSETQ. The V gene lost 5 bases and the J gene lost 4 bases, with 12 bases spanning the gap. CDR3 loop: CASSSGGPYGYTF. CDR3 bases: TGCGCCAGCAGTTCGGGGGGCCCCTATGGCTACACCTTC.

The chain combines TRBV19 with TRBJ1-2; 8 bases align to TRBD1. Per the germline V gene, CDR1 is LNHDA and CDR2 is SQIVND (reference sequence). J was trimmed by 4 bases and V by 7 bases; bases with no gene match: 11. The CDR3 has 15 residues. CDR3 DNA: TGTGCCAGTACCCACGGGACAGGAGTTTCCTATGGCTACACCTTC. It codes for CASTHGTGVSYGYTF.

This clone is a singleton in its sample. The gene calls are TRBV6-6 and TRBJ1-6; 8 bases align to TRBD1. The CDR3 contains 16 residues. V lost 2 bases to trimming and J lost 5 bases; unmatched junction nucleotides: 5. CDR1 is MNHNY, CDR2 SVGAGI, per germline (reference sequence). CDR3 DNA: TGTGCCAGCAGTTACCTCCACAGGGGGAATAATTCACCCCTCCACTTT. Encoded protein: CASSYLHRGNNSPLHF.

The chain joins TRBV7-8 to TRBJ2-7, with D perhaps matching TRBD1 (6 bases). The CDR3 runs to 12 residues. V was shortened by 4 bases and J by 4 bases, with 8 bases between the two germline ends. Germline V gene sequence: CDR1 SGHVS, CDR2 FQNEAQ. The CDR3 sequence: CASSWDKYEQYF. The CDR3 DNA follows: TGTGCCAGCAGCTGGGACAAGTACGAGCAGTACTTC.

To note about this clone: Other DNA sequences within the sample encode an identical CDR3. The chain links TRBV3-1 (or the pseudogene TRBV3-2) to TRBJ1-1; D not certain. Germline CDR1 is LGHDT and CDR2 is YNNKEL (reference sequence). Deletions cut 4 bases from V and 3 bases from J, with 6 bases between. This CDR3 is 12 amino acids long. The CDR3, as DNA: TGTGCCAGCAGCCGTGGAGACACTGAAGCTTTCTTT. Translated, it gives CASSRGDTEAFF.

CDR3 DNA sequence: TGTGCCAGCAGGACAGGGGGTCAAGAGACCCAGTACTTC. Its protein is CASRTGGQETQYF. The chain has TRBV27 and TRBJ2-5; 9 bases line up with TRBD1. This CDR3 has 13 residues. V trimming: 6 bases; J trimming: 2 bases; junction bases outside the gene matches: 1. Germline lookup yields CDR1 MNHEY and CDR2 SMNVEV (reference sequence).

DNA for the CDR3: TGTGCCAGTAGTATGGTTGGCAGGGACACTGAAGCTTTCTTT. This translates into CASSMVGRDTEAFF. The chain uses TRBV19 and TRBJ1-1; weak D call: TRBD1 (5 bases). CDR1 and CDR2 (germline): LNHDA, SQIVND (reference sequence). CDR3 length: 14 amino acids. V gave up 3 bases and J gave up 3 bases, with 11 bases separating them. Using reference TRBV19 and TRBJ1-1 for the parts outside the CDR3, the full variable domain is DGGITQSPKYLFRKEGQNVTLSCEQNLNHDAMYWYRQDPGQGLRLIYYSQIVNDFQKGDIAEGYSVSREKKESFPLTVTSAQKNPTAFYLCASSMVGRDTEAFFGQGTRLTVV.

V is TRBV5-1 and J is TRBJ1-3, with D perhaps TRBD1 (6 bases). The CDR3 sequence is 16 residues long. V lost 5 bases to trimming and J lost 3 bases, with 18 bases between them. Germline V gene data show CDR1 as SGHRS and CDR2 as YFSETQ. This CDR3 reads CASSLTRGNVGNTIYF. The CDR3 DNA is TGCGCCAGCAGTTTAACGAGGGGGAATGTTGGAAACACCATATATTTT.